This record looks at one TCR beta chain sequence and its context. What it binds is unknown. MiXCR, run by TCRdb on the reads, gives a single entry per CDR3 protein. Found here are about a million distinct CDR3 sequences, approximately 31% of them singletons; the top ten hold over 10%. In germline, CDR1 is LNHDA, CDR2 SQIVND (reference sequence). This CDR3 spans 15 amino acids. Trimming took 5 bases from V and 8 from J; bases not matched to a gene: 8. This sample was taken from a study of T cell repertoires in cytomegalovirus infection. Overall study: Indications of both CMV infection and matching HLA type were provided by public TCR beta signatures. Study-level findings and limits: Based on cumulative public TCR beta family frequency, carriers of CMV plus the relevant HLA were identified. The response measured ex vivo was dominated by TCR beta clonotypes (HLA-C-restricted and CMV-specific).

The source was cultured CD8+ T cells from PBMCs, collected from culture after CMV antigen stimulation. The rearrangement uses TRBV19 and TRBJ1-6; TRBD1 agrees at 8 bases. This receptor was identified in a human donor in good health (CMV status not recorded). Some clones in this sample may be carry-over from other donors' samples. The CDR3, as DNA: TGTGCCAGTAGTCCTACAGGGGGGGCGTATTCACCCCTCCACTTT. It is translated as CASSPTGGAYSPLHF.